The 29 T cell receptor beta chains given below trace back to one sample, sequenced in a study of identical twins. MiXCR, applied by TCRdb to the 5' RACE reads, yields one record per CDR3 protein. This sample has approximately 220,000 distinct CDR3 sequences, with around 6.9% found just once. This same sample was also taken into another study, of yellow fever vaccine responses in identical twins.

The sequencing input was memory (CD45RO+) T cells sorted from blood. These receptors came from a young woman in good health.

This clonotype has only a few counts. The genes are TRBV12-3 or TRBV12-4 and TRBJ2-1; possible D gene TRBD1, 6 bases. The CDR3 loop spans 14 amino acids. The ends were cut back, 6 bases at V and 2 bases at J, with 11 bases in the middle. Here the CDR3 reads CASRLQGTYNEQFF. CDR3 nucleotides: TGTGCCAGCAGACTACAGGGAACCTACAATGAGCAGTTCTTC.

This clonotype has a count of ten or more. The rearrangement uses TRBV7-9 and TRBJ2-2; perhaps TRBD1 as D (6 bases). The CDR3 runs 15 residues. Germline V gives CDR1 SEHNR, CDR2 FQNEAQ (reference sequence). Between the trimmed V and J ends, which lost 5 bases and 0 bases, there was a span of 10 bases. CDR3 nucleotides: TGTGCCAGCAGCACGACAGGACCGAACACCGGGGAGCTGTTTTTT. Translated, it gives CASSTTGPNTGELFF.

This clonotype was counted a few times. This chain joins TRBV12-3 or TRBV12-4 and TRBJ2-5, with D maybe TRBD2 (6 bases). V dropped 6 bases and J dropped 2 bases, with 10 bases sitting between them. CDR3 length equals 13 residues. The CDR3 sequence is CASRAGSQETQYF. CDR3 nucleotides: TGTGCCAGCAGGGCGGGATCTCAAGAGACCCAGTACTTC.

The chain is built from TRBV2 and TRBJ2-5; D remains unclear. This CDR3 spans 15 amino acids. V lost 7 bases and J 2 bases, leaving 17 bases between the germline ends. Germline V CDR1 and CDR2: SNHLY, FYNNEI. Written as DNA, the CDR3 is TGTGCCAGCACTCCAAGGGTAGGGCTTCAAGAGACCCAGTACTTC. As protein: CASTPRVGLQETQYF. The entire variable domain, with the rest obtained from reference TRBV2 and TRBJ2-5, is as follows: EPEVTQTPSHQVTQMGQEVILRCVPISNHLYFYWYRQILGQKVEFLVSFYNNEISEKSEIFDDQFSVERPDGSNFTLKIRSTKLEDSAMYFCASTPRVGLQETQYFGPGTRLLVL.

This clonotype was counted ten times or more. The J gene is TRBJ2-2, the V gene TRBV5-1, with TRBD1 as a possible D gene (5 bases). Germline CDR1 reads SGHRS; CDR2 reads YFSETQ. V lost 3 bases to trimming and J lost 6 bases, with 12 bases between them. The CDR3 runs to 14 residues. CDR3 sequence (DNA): TGCGCCAGCAGCTCGGCAGGGCCTGCCGGGGAGCTGTTTTTT. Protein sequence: CASSSAGPAGELFF.

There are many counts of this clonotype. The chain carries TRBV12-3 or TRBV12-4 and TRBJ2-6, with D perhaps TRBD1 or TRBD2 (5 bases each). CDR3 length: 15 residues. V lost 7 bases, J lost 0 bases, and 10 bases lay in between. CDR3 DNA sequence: TGTGCCAGCAACCTTGGGGGCTCTGGGGCCAACGTCCTGACTTTC. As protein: CASNLGGSGANVLTF.

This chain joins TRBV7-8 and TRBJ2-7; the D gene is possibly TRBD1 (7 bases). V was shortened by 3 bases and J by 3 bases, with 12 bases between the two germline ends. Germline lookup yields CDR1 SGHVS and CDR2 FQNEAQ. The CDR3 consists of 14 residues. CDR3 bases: TGTGCCAGCAGCTTCCAGGGGGGAAGCTACGAGCAGTACTTC. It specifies CASSFQGGSYEQYF. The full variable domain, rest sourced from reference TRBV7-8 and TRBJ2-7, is GAGVSQSPRYKVAKRGQDVALRCDPISGHVSLFWYQQALGQGPEFLTYFQNEAQLDKSGLPSDRFFAERPEGSVSTLKIQRTQQEDSAVYLCASSFQGGSYEQYFGPGTRLTVT.

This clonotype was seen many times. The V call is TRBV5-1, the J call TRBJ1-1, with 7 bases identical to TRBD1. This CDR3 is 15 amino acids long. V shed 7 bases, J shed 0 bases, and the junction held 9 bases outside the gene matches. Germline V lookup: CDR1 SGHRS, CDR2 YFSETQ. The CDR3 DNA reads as TGCGCCAGCCGACAAAGGACAGGAATGAACACTGAAGCTTTCTTT. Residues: CASRQRTGMNTEAFF.

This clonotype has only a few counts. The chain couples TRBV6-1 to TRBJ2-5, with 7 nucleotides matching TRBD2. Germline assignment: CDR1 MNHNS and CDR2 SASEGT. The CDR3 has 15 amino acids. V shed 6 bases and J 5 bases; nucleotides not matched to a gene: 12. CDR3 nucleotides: TGTGCCAGCAGATCTGGGGCAACCGGGGGGGAGACCCAGTACTTC. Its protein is CASRSGATGGETQYF.

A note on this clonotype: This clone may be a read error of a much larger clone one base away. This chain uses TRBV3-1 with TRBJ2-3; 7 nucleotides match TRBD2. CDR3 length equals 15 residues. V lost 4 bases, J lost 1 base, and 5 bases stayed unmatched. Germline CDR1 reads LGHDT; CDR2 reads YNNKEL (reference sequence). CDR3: CASSRAGTRTDTQYF. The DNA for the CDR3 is TGTGCCAGCAGCCGAGCGGGGACCCGCACAGATACGCAGTATTTT.

In nucleotides, the CDR3 is TGCGCCAGCAGCTTGTCCAGCGGGGGAATCGAGCAGTACTTC. Encoded protein: CASSLSSGGIEQYF. The rearrangement links TRBV5-1 to TRBJ2-7, with 8 bases that match TRBD2. The CDR3 is 14 amino acids. Germline V gene lookup returns CDR1 SGHRS and CDR2 YFSETQ. V shed 1 base, J shed 6 bases, and the junction held 6 bases outside the gene matches.

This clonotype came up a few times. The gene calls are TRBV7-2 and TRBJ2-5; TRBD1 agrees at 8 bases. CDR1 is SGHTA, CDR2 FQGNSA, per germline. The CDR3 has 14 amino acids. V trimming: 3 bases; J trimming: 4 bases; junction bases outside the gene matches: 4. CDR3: CASSFRGRSETQYF. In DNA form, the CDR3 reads TGTGCCAGCAGCTTCAGGGGGCGGTCAGAGACCCAGTACTTC.

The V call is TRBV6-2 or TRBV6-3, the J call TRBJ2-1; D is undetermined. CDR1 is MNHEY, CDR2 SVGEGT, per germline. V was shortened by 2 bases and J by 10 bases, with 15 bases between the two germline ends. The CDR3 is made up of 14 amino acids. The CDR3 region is CASSYGLESEEQFF. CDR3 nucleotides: TGTGCCAGCAGTTACGGCCTAGAGTCGGAGGAGCAGTTCTTC.

The CDR3 region has the DNA TGCAGTGCTAGAGATATATATTCCCCTGGACAGGGTAGTCCCGAGCAGTACTTC. Its translation is CSARDIYSPGQGSPEQYF. The chain carries TRBV20-1 and TRBJ2-7; TRBD1 matches 8 bases. The CDR3 extends over 18 amino acids. CDR1 is DFQATT, CDR2 SNEGSKA, per germline (reference sequence). The J segment lost 6 bases and the V segment lost 0 bases, leaving 19 bases of the junction unmatched.

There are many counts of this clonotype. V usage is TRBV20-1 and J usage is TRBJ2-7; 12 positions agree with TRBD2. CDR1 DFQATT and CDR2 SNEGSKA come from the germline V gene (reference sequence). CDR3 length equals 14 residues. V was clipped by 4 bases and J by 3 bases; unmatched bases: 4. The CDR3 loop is CSAIRTSGIYEQYF. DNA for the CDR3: TGCAGTGCTATTCGGACTAGCGGGATCTACGAGCAGTACTTC.

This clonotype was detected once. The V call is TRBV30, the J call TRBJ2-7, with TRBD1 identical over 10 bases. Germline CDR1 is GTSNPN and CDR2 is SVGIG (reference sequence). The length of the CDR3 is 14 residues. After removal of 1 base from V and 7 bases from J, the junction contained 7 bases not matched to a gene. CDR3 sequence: CAWSAGTGVWEQYF. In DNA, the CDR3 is TGTGCCTGGAGTGCCGGGACAGGGGTATGGGAGCAGTACTTC.

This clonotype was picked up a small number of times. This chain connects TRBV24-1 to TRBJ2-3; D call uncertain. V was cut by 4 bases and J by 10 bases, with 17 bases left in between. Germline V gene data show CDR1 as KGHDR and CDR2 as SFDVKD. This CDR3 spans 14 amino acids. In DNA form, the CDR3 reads TGTGCCACCAGTGACTCACCCCCACACGGATCGCAGTATTTT. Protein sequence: CATSDSPPHGSQYF.

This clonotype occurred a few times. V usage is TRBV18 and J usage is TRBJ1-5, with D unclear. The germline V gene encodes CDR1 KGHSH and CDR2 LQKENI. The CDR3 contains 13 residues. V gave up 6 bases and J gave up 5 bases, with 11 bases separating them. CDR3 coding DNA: TGTGCCAGCTCGACTTCCGGGGATCAGCCCCAGCATTTT. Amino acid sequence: CASSTSGDQPQHF. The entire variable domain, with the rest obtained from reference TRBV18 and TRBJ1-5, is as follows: NAGVMQNPRHLVRRRGQEARLRCSPMKGHSHVYWYRQLPEEGLKFMVYLQKENIIDESGMPKERFSAEFPKEGPSILRIQQVVRGDSAAYFCASSTSGDQPQHFGDGTRLSIL.

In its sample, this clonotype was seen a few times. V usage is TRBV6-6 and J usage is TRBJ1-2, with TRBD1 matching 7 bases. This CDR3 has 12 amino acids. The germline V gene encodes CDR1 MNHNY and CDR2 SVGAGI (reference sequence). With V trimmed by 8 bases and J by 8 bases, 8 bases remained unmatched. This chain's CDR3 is CASLRGGDGYTF. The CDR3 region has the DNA TGTGCCAGCCTAAGAGGGGGCGACGGCTACACCTTC.

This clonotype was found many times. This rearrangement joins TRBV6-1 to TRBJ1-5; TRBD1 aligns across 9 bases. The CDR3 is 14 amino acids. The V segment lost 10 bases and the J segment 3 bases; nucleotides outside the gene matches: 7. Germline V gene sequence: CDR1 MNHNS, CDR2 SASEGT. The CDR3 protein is CATRTGAFNQPQHF. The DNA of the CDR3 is TGTGCCACCCGGACAGGGGCGTTCAATCAGCCCCAGCATTTT.

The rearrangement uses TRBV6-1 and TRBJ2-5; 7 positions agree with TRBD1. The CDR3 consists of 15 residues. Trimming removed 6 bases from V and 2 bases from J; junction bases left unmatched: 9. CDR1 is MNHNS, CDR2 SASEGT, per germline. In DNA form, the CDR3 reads TGTGCCAGCAGACCTGGACAGGCCCTTCAAGAGACCCAGTACTTC. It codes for CASRPGQALQETQYF.

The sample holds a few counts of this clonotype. CDR3 nucleotides: TGTGCCAGCAGTTTAAAGTTGCAGGGGAACACTGAAGCTTTCTTT. Its protein product is CASSLKLQGNTEAFF. The genes are TRBV28 and TRBJ1-1; tentative D call: TRBD1 (5 bases). Germline V lookup: CDR1 MDHEN, CDR2 SYDVKM. V gave up 2 bases and J gave up 1 base, with 11 bases separating them. There are 15 residues in the CDR3.

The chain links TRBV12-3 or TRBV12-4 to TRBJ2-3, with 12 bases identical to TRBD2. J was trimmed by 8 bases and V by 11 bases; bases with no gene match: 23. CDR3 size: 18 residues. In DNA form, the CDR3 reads TGTGCCCTCAGCAACGGCCCACTAGCGGGGGGCCCACGGGGTACGCAGTATTTT. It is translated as CALSNGPLAGGPRGTQYF.

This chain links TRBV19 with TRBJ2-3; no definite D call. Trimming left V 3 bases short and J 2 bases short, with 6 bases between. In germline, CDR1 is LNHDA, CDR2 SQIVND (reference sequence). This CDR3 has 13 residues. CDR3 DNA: TGTGCCAGTAGTATCGGTGCCACAGATACGCAGTATTTT. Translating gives CASSIGATDTQYF. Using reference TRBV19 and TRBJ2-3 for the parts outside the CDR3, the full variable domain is DGGITQSPKYLFRKEGQNVTLSCEQNLNHDAMYWYRQDPGQGLRLIYYSQIVNDFQKGDIAEGYSVSREKKESFPLTVTSAQKNPTAFYLCASSIGATDTQYFGPGTRLTVL.

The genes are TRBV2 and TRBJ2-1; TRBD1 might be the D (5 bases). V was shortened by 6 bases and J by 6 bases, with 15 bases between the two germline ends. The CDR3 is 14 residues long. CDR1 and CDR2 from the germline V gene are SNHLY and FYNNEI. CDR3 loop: CASRPREERNEQFF. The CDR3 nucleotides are TGTGCCAGCAGACCCAGGGAAGAGCGCAATGAGCAGTTCTTC.

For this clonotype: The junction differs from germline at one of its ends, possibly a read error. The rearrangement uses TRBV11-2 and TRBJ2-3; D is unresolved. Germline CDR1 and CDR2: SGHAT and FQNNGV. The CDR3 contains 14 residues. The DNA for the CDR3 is TGTGCCTGCAGCCCCGGCCGTCCCCCCGTAGCGCAGTATTTT. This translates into CACSPGRPPVAQYF.

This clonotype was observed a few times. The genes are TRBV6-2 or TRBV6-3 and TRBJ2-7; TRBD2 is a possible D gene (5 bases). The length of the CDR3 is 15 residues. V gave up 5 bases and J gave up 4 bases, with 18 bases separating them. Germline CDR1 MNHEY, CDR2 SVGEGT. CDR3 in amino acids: CASSRRGLFGYEQYF. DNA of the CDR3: TGTGCCAGCAGTCGACGCGGGCTCTTCGGGTACGAGCAGTACTTC.

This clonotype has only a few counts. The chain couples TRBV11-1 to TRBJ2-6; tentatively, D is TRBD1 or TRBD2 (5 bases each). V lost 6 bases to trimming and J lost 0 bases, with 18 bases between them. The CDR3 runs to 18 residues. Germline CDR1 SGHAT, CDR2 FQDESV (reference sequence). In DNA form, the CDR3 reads TGTGCCAGCAGTTTCGCGGCAGGGAGAGTCTCTGGGGCCAACGTCCTGACTTTC. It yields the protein CASSFAAGRVSGANVLTF.

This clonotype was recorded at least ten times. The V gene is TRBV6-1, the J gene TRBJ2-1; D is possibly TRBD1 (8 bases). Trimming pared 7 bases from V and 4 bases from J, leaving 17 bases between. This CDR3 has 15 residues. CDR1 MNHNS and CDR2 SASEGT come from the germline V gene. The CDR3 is CASTPQGGAYNEQFF. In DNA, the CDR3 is TGTGCCAGCACCCCACAGGGGGGGGCTTACAATGAGCAGTTCTTC.